The 4 T cell receptor beta chains listed next were all sequenced from one sample in a study of shared clonotypes between healthy human individuals. Generated by immunoSEQ multiplex PCR, the TCRdb table keeps only in-frame clones and is missing some. The sample consists of roughly 700,000 clones, about 74% of them appearing once. The sample consisted of memory CD4+ T cells sorted from blood. Stated subset: CD45RA-negative fraction. The receptors here all came from a woman aged 30 to 39 in good health.

The V call is TRBV4-1, the J call TRBJ2-2; the D is unclear. V lost 4 bases to trimming and J lost 6 bases, with 12 bases between them. Germline CDR1 and CDR2: MGHRA and YSYEKL. The CDR3 sequence is 14 residues long. This CDR3 is CASSLSWGPGELFF. Written as DNA, the CDR3 is TGCGCCAGCAGCCTGTCCTGGGGTCCCGGGGAGCTGTTTTTT.

The V and J genes are TRBV19 and TRBJ2-1; weak D call: TRBD1 (5 bases). V was trimmed by 8 bases and J by 7 bases, leaving 12 bases between them. The germline CDR1 and CDR2 sequences are LNHDA and SQIVND (reference sequence). The CDR3 has 12 amino acids. The CDR3 protein is CASRRAENEQFF. Written as DNA, the CDR3 is TGTGCCAGTCGCAGGGCGGAGAATGAGCAGTTCTTC.

This chain joins TRBV28 and TRBJ2-7; D is undetermined. The CDR3 length is 10 residues. The ends were cut back, 8 bases at V and 7 bases at J, with 9 bases in the middle. CDR1 MDHEN and CDR2 SYDVKM come from the germline V gene. Here the CDR3 reads CASAFREQYF. DNA for the CDR3: TGTGCCAGCGCCTTTAGGGAGCAGTACTTC.

V is TRBV7-6 and J is TRBJ2-1; no firm D call. The CDR3 totals 15 residues. Germline V lookup: CDR1 SGHVS, CDR2 FNYEAQ. V was shortened by 1 base and J by 9 bases, with 16 bases between the two germline ends. CDR3 residues: CASSLGVTRAGEQFF. DNA of the CDR3: TGTGCCAGCAGCTTAGGAGTGACTCGAGCTGGTGAGCAGTTCTTC.